This T cell receptor beta chain was sequenced in a study of T-cell memory formation after mild COVID-19. On the study more broadly: Clusters of TCRs were largely donor specific. Study conclusions and caveats: CD4/CD8 balance characterized clones contracting day 15 to 85, and CD4+ skew characterized later expanders. Pre-infection memory held some responding clones, suggesting pre-existing cross-reactive T cells responded.

Notes on this clonotype: Its antigen is still unknown.

In TCRdb, the 5' RACE reads were re-called with MiXCR into one record per CDR3 protein. In the table there are 85,000 to 130,000 distinct CDR3 sequences, approximately 17% of which are singletons. V was clipped by 1 base and J by 3 bases, with 3 bases between them. The CDR3 loop spans 12 amino acids. Per germline, CDR1 SGHVS and CDR2 FNYEAQ. This clonotype was obtained from an adult woman who had mild COVID-19 (a few samples of this study predate the infection). Cell type and time point are not known. This rearrangement joins TRBV7-6 to TRBJ2-5; D gene uncertain. The source material was PBMCs or a T cell subset sorted from them (not recorded which). The CDR3 coding sequence is TGTGCCAGCAGCTTAGATAAAGAGACCCAGTACTTC. This gives the protein CASSLDKETQYF.